These 18 T cell receptor beta chains were sequenced from one sample in a study of blood T cell repertoires in COVID-19. Profiled with immunoSEQ multiplex PCR; TCRdb holds only in-frame clones, not every one. There are under 300,000 clones in the sample; around 85% occur only once, and around 3.6% lies in the top ten. The specimen was peripheral blood. All receptors derive from a woman between 40 and 50 years old with active or convalescent COVID-19.

The CDR3 bases are TGTGCCAGCAAGCCGGGCAGGGTCTATGGCTACACCTTC. Translated, it gives CASKPGRVYGYTF. The chain employs TRBV12-3 or TRBV12-4 and TRBJ1-2; D might be TRBD1 (5 bases). V was clipped by 7 bases and J by 4 bases, with 13 bases between them. The CDR3 covers 13 residues.

The rearrangement uses TRBV19 and TRBJ1-4; TRBD1 might be the D (5 bases). The CDR3 has 14 residues. Germline CDR1 and CDR2: LNHDA and SQIVND (reference sequence). This CDR3 is CASGVSGPPGELFF. In DNA form, the CDR3 reads TGTGCAAGTGGGGTTTCCGGACCTCCGGGGGAACTGTTTTTT.

The chain uses TRBV29-1 and TRBJ2-7, with 7 positions matching TRBD1. CDR1 SQVTM and CDR2 ANQGSEA come from the germline V gene. Trimming took 6 bases from V and 0 from J; bases not matched to a gene: 5. There are 13 residues in the CDR3. The DNA for the CDR3 is TGCAGCGTATGTTGGGACAGCTCCTACGAGCAGTACTTC. Its translation is CSVCWDSSYEQYF.

This chain uses TRBV9 with TRBJ1-2; perhaps TRBD1 as D (6 bases). This CDR3 is built from 14 residues. V dropped 6 bases and J dropped 5 bases, with 17 bases sitting between them. Germline lookup yields CDR1 SGDLS and CDR2 YYNGEE. The CDR3 region has the DNA TGTGCCAGCACCGCTCGGGACAATCCGTATGGCTACACCTTC. Its translation is CASTARDNPYGYTF.

The chain recombines TRBV12-3 or TRBV12-4 with TRBJ1-1, with D possibly TRBD1 on 5 matching bases. Deletions cut 5 bases from V and 8 bases from J, with 9 bases between. This CDR3 is 11 amino acids long. The CDR3 region has the DNA TGTGCCAGCAGTACAGGCCCCGAAGCTTTCTTT. Amino acid sequence: CASSTGPEAFF.

This clone was seen a few times. This sequence joins TRBV9 and TRBJ2-2, with D possibly matching TRBD2 (5 bases). The CDR3 is 16 amino acids. The V gene's germline CDR1 is SGDLS and CDR2 YYNGEE. The V end was cut by 0 bases, the J end by 7 bases, with 16 bases between. CDR3 loop: CASSVGIGSDGGELFF. CDR3 coding DNA: TGTGCCAGCAGCGTAGGAATCGGTAGCGATGGCGGGGAGCTGTTTTTT.

The chain carries TRBV5-1 and TRBJ1-1, with 7 bases lining up with TRBD1. Germline values: CDR1 SGHRS, CDR2 YFSETQ. J gave up 1 base and V 6 bases, and 6 bases lay outside the gene matches. CDR3 length: 14 residues. The CDR3 DNA reads as TGCGCCAGCAACCCAGGGGGGCCGAACACTGAAGCTTTCTTT. Protein sequence: CASNPGGPNTEAFF.

This chain joins TRBV9 and TRBJ1-3; 7 nucleotides line up with TRBD1. The germline V gene encodes CDR1 SGDLS and CDR2 YYNGEE. This CDR3 is 15 amino acids long. The junction had 3 bases not matched to a gene; V was cut back by 0 bases and J by 3 bases. CDR3 bases: TGTGCCAGCAGCGTAGAAGGGGGCCATGGAAACACCATATATTTT. Translating it yields CASSVEGGHGNTIYF.

The chain joins TRBV11-2 to TRBJ1-2, with D maybe TRBD1 (5 bases). Trimming cost V 3 bases and J 9 bases, with 14 bases left between them. The CDR3 loop spans 13 amino acids. From germline, CDR1 is SGHAT and CDR2 FQNNGV. The CDR3: CASSFSGRESYTF. CDR3 nucleotides: TGTGCCAGCAGCTTTTCTGGCAGGGAAAGCTACACCTTC.

The V gene is TRBV7-9, the J gene TRBJ1-2, with TRBD1 identical over 10 bases. This CDR3 contains 14 residues. Germline lookup yields CDR1 SEHNR and CDR2 FQNEAQ (reference sequence). Losses at the gene ends were 5 bases for V and 9 bases for J; bases not matched to a gene: 9. CDR3 amino acids: CASSPQGQGHRYTF. CDR3 coding DNA: TGTGCCAGCAGCCCCCAGGGACAGGGGCACCGCTACACCTTC.

The chain uses TRBV11-2 and TRBJ1-6, with D hard to call. Germline values: CDR1 SGHAT, CDR2 FQNNGV. V was shortened by 2 bases and J by 5 bases, with 7 bases between the two germline ends. This CDR3 comprises 14 residues. The CDR3 region is CASSLISNNSPLHF. Written as DNA, the CDR3 is TGTGCCAGCAGCTTAATTAGCAATAATTCACCCCTCCACTTT.

The rearrangement uses TRBV12-3 or TRBV12-4 and TRBJ2-5, with D hard to call. The CDR3 totals 13 residues. V lost 4 bases to trimming and J lost 5 bases, with 11 bases between them. The CDR3 reads CASSYVVGETQYF. CDR3 nucleotides: TGTGCCAGCAGTTATGTCGTCGGGGAGACCCAGTACTTC.

This chain joins TRBV6-5 and TRBJ1-2; 8 bases fit TRBD1. CDR3 length equals 13 residues. CDR1 and CDR2 from the germline V gene are MNHEY and SVGAGI. Trimming at V came to 7 bases and at J to 3 bases, leaving 4 bases not matched to a gene. The CDR3 spells CASIGQGDYGYTF. DNA for the CDR3: TGTGCCAGCATAGGACAGGGAGACTATGGCTACACCTTC.

This clone showed up just a few times. CDR3 sequence: CASSEGPTRETQYF. The CDR3 DNA reads as TGTGCCAGCAGTGAAGGACCTACTAGGGAGACCCAGTACTTC. V gene TRBV6-1 combines with J gene TRBJ2-5; possible D gene TRBD2, 5 bases. The V gene lost 1 base and the J gene lost 5 bases, with 11 bases spanning the gap. The CDR3 loop spans 14 amino acids. From germline, CDR1 is MNHNS and CDR2 SASEGT.

The J gene is TRBJ2-5, the V gene TRBV5-1; possibly TRBD1 for D (6 bases). Trimming removed 4 bases at V and 1 base at J, with 17 bases between. The germline CDR1 and CDR2 sequences are SGHRS and YFSETQ. CDR3 length: 16 amino acids. The chain's CDR3 is CASSPGTNYLQETQYF. The DNA of the CDR3 is TGCGCCAGCAGCCCGGGGACAAACTACCTCCAAGAGACCCAGTACTTC.

The chain has TRBV7-6 and TRBJ1-2, with a possible D match to TRBD1 (6 bases). V lost 0 bases and J lost 6, with 8 bases in between. CDR1 and CDR2 from the germline V gene are SGHVS and FNYEAQ. The length of the CDR3 is 13 residues. The CDR3 loop is CASSLAGADGYTF. Here the CDR3 DNA reads TGTGCCAGCAGCTTAGCGGGGGCGGATGGCTACACCTTC.

This clone was seen a handful of times. The J gene is TRBJ2-5, the V gene TRBV7-8; TRBD1 matches 12 bases. Germline values: CDR1 SGHVS, CDR2 FQNEAQ. The ends lost 3 bases at V and 5 bases at J; junction bases unmatched: 7. This CDR3 region has 16 residues. The DNA of the CDR3 is TGTGCCAGCAGCTTCGGGACAGGGGGCTCGGGGGAGACCCAGTACTTC. This translates into CASSFGTGGSGETQYF.

The V gene is TRBV5-1, the J gene TRBJ2-2; perhaps TRBD2 as D (6 bases). The CDR3 is 15 residues long. Per germline, CDR1 SGHRS and CDR2 YFSETQ. Trimming pared 0 bases from V and 1 base from J, leaving 7 bases between. This chain's CDR3 is CASSLAGGNTGELFF. The DNA for the CDR3 is TGCGCCAGCAGCTTGGCCGGGGGGAACACCGGGGAGCTGTTTTTT. The whole variable domain, filled in from reference TRBV5-1 and TRBJ2-2, reads KAGVTQTPRYLIKTRGQQVTLSCSPISGHRSVSWYQQTPGQGLQFLFEYFSETQRNKGNFPGRFSGRQFSNSRSEMNVSTLELGDSALYLCASSLAGGNTGELFFGEGSRLTVL.